A selection of T cell receptor beta chains follows, all from one sample in a study of Tregs in tolerant kidney transplant recipients. Measured with immunoSEQ multiplex PCR; TCRdb has only the in-frame clones, and not every one. The sample holds 20,000 to 25,000 clones, approximately 81% seen once. Sample: CD8+ T cells from blood (PBMCs), taken 6 months after the transplant. The receptors were gathered from a human patient who received a combined kidney and bone marrow transplant. Some T cells could come from the graft donor. Each CDR3 is given with its conserved first and last residue. The D gene is left open where the match is weak. Size values are once, few and many counts, or a class for expanded clones, and some rows have none.

>once|TRBV7-7|TRBJ2-2|TRBD1
CASSVILSAPGQGALGELFF
TGTGCCAGCAGCGTCATACTGTCGGCGCCGGGACAGGGGGCTTTAGGGGAGCTGTTTTTT
>once|TRBV9|TRBJ1-1|-
CASSAAGPLTSAFF
TGTGCCAGCAGCGCCGCCGGCCCTTTGACATCAGCTTTCTTT
>-|TRBV7-6|TRBJ1-1|TRBD1
CASSLGTGEYEAFF
TGTGCCAGCAGCTTAGGGACAGGGGAGTATGAAGCTTTCTTT
>-|TRBV5-6|TRBJ1-2|-
CASSPDWEGPYGYTF
TGTGCCAGCAGCCCGGACTGGGAGGGGCCCTATGGCTACACCTTC
>-|TRBV2|TRBJ1-5|-
CASSESRVQPQHF
TGTGCCAGCAGTGAATCGAGGGTTCAGCCCCAGCATTTT
>-|TRBV9|TRBJ2-7|-
CASSVGQGTYEQYF
TGTGCCAGCAGCGTAGGGCAGGGAACCTACGAGCAGTACTTC
>-|TRBV4-3|TRBJ2-3|TRBD1
CASSRDRVGTDTQYF
TGCGCCAGCAGCCGAGACAGGGTAGGGACAGATACGCAGTATTTT
>-|TRBV4-2|TRBJ1-1|TRBD1
CASSQETQGVTEAFF
TGTGCCAGCAGCCAAGAAACCCAGGGGGTAACTGAAGCTTTCTTT
>-|TRBV5-1|TRBJ2-2|-
CASSLLPRLWPIAGELFF
TGCGCCAGCAGCTTGTTGCCGAGGCTATGGCCGATCGCCGGGGAGCTGTTTTTT
>-|TRBV4-2|TRBJ2-3|TRBD2
CASSQEFTGGADTQYF
TGTGCCAGCAGCCAAGAGTTTACGGGGGGGGCAGATACGCAGTATTTT
>once|TRBV4-1|TRBJ2-7|TRBD1
CASSSGQGADEQYF
TGCGCCAGCAGCTCGGGACAGGGGGCGGACGAGCAGTACTTC
>-|TRBV5-1|TRBJ2-1|TRBD1
CASSLEVGGYEQFF
TGCGCCAGCAGCTTGGAGGTAGGGGGCTATGAGCAGTTCTTC
>-|TRBV19|TRBJ2-2|TRBD1
CASINGDRGTGELFF
TGTGCCAGTATCAATGGGGACAGAGGAACCGGGGAGCTGTTTTTT
>-|TRBV15|TRBJ2-7|TRBD2
CATSRESGSGISYEQYF
TGTGCCACCAGCAGGGAGTCGGGTAGCGGGATATCCTACGAGCAGTACTTC
>-|TRBV11-2|TRBJ1-1|-
CASSQGVTLDAEAFF
TGCGCCAGCAGCCAAGGGGTAACGCTAGACGCTGAAGCTTTCTTT
>once|TRBV5-5|TRBJ2-7|-
CASSPDSSFYEQYF
TGTGCCAGCAGTCCCGACAGTTCCTTCTACGAGCAGTACTTC
>-|TRBV9|TRBJ2-1|-
CASSVDGEQFF
TGTGCCAGCAGCGTAGACGGTGAGCAGTTCTTC
>-|TRBV27|TRBJ2-1|-
CASSLTHINEQFF
TGTGCCAGCAGTCTTACTCATATCAATGAGCAGTTCTTC
>-|TRBV29-1|TRBJ1-2|-
CSIPWGDGYTF
TGCAGCATCCCGTGGGGCGATGGCTACACCTTC
>-|TRBV27|TRBJ2-1|TRBD2
CTSRGLADPSSYNEQFF
TGTACCAGCAGGGGACTAGCGGACCCCAGCTCCTACAATGAGCAGTTCTTC
>once|TRBV5-1|TRBJ2-7|TRBD2
CASSIELANYEQYF
TGCGCCAGCAGCATAGAACTAGCGAACTACGAGCAGTACTTC
>-|TRBV13|TRBJ2-7|-
CASSLAGEAAHEQYF
TGTGCCAGCAGCTTAGCGGGAGAGGCGGCACACGAGCAGTACTTC